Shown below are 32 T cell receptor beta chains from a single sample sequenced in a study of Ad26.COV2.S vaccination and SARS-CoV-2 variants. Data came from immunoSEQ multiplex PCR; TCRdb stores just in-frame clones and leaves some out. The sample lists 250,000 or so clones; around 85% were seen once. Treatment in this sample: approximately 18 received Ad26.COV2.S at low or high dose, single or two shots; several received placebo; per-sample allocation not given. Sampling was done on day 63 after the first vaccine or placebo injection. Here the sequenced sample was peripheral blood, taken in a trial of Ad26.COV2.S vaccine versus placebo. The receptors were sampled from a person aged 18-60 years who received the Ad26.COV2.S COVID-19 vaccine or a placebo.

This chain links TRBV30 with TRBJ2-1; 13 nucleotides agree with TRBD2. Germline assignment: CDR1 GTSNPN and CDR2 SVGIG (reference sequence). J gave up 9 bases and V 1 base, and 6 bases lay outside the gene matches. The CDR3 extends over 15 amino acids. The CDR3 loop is CAWSATLAGGVEQFF. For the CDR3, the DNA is TGTGCCTGGAGTGCTACACTAGCGGGGGGGGTTGAGCAGTTCTTC.

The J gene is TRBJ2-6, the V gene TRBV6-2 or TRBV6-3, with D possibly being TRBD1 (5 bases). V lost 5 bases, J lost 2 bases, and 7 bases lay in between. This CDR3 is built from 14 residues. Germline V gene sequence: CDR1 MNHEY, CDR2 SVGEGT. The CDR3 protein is CASSDSTGANVLTF. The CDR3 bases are TGTGCCAGCAGTGACAGTACTGGGGCCAACGTCCTGACTTTC.

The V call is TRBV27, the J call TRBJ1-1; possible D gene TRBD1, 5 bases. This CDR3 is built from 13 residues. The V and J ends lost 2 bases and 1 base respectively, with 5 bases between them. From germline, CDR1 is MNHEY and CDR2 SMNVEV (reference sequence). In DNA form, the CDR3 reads TGTGCCAGCAGTTTAGGGGGGAACACTGAAGCTTTCTTT. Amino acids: CASSLGGNTEAFF.

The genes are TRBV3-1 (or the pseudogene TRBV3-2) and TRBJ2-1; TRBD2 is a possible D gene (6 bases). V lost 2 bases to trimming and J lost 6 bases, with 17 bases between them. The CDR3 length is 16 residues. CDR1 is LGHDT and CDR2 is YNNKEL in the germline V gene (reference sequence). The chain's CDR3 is CASSQNRGASPNEQFF. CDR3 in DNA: TGTGCCAGCAGCCAAAACCGCGGGGCTAGCCCCAATGAGCAGTTCTTC.

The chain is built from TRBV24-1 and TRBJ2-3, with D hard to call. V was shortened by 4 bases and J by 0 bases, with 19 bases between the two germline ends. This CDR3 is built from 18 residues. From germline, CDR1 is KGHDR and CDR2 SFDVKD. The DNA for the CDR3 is TGTGCCACCAGTGAACCTTCTATAGGATCCTTTAGCACAGATACGCAGTATTTT. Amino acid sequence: CATSEPSIGSFSTDTQYF.

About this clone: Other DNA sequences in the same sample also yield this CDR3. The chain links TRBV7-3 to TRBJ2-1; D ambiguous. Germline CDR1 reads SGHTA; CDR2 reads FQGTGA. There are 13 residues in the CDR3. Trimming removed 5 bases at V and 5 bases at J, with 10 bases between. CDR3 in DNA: TGTGCCAGCAGCCCAGGACCTAACAATGAGCAGTTCTTC. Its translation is CASSPGPNNEQFF.

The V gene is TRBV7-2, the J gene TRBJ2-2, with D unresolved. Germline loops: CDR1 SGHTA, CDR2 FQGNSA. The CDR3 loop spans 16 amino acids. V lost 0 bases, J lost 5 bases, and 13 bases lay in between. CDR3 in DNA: TGTGCCAGCAGCTTAGCGCTGGGTCGGGCAACCGGGGAGCTGTTTTTT. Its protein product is CASSLALGRATGELFF. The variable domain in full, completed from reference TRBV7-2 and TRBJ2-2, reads GAGVSQSPSNKVTEKGKDVELRCDPISGHTALYWYRQSLGQGLEFLIYFQGNSAPDKSGLPSDRFSAERTGGSVSTLTIQRTQQEDSAVYLCASSLALGRATGELFFGEGSRLTVL.

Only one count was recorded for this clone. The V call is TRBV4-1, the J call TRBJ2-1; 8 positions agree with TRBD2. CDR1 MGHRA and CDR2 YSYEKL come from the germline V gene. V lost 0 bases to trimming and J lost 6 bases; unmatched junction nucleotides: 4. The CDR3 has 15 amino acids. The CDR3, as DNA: TGCGCCAGCAGCCAAGAAGTTACTAGCGGCAATGAGCAGTTCTTC. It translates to CASSQEVTSGNEQFF.

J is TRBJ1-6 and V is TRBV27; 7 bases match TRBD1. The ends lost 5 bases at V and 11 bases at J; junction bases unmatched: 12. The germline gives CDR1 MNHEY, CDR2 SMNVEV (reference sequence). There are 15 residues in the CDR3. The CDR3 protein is CASSLREGARTPLHF. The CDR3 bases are TGTGCCAGCAGTCTCCGGGAGGGGGCAAGGACACCCCTCCACTTT.

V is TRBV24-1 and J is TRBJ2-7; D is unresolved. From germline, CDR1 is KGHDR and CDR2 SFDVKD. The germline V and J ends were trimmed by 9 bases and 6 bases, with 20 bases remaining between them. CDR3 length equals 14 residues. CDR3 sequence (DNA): TGTGCCACCTACCGACTCCTCCAACTCGGCGAGCAGTACGTC. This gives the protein CATYRLLQLGEQYV.

The CDR3 region is CASSRSGTVGTGELFF. CDR3 DNA: TGTGCCAGCAGCCGGAGCGGGACAGTGGGCACCGGGGAGCTGTTTTTT. The chain carries TRBV3-1 (or the pseudogene TRBV3-2) and TRBJ2-2, with D perhaps matching TRBD1 or TRBD2 (7 bases each). This CDR3 comprises 16 residues. The germline gives CDR1 LGHDT, CDR2 YNNKEL (reference sequence). V lost 4 bases and J lost 4, with 16 bases in between.

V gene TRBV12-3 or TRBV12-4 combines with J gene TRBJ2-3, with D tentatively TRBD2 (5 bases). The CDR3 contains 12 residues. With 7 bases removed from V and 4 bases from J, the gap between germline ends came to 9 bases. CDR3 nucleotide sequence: TGTGCCAGCAACGGGGATTCAGATACGCAGTATTTT. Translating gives CASNGDSDTQYF.

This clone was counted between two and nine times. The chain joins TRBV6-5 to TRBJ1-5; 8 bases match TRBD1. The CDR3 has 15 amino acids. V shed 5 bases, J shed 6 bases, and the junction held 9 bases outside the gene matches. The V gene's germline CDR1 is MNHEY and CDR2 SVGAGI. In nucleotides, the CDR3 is TGTGCCAGCAGTCTAACTGGACAGGGAGGTCAGCCCCAGCATTTT. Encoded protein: CASSLTGQGGQPQHF.

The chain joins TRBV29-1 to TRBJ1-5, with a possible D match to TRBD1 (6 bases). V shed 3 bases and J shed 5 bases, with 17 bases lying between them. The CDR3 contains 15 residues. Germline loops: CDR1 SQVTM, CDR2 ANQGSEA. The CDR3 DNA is TGCAGCGTTGATACAGGGTCGGGGTCGGATCAGCCCCAGCATTTT. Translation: CSVDTGSGSDQPQHF. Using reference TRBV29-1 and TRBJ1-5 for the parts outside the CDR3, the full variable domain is SAVISQKPSRDICQRGTSLTIQCQVDSQVTMMFWYRQQPGQSLTLIATANQGSEATYESGFVIDKFPISRPNLTFSTLTVSNMSPEDSSIYLCSVDTGSGSDQPQHFGDGTRLSIL.

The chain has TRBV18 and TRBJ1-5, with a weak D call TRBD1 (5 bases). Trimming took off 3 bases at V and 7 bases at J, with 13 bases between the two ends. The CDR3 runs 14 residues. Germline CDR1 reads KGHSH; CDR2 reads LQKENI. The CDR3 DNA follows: TGTGCCAGCTCACCGATCGGGGCCGAACAGCCCCAGCATTTT. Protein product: CASSPIGAEQPQHF.

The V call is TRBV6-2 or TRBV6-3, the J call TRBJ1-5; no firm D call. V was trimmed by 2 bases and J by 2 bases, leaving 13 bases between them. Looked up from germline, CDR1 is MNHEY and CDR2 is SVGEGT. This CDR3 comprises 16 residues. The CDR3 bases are TGTGCCAGCAGTTACGGTGGTCGGGCGGGCAATCAGCCCCAGCATTTT. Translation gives CASSYGGRAGNQPQHF.

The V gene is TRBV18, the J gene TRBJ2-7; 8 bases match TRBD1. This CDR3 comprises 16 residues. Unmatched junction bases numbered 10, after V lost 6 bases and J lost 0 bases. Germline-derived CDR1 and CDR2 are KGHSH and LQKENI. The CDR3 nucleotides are TGTGCCAGCTCGCCAAAGGACAGGGAAGCCTCCTACGAGCAGTACGTC. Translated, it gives CASSPKDREASYEQYV.

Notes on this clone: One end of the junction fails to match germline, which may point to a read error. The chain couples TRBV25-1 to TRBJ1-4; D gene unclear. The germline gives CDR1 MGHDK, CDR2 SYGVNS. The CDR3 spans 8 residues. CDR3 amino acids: CASSETLF. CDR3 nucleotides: TGTGCCAGCAGTGAGACGCTTTTT.

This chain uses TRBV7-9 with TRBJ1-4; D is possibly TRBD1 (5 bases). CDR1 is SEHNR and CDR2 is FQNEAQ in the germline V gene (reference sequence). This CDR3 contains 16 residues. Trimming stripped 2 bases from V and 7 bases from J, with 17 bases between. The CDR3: CASSLFGSGLGEKLFF. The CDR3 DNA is TGTGCCAGCAGCTTATTTGGCTCAGGGTTGGGTGAAAAACTGTTTTTT.

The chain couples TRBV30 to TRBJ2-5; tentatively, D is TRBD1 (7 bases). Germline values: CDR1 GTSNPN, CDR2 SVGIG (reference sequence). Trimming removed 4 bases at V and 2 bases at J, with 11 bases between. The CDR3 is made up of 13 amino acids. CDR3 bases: TGTGCCTGGAAGACAGGGAGGCAAGAGACCCAGTACTTC. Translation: CAWKTGRQETQYF.

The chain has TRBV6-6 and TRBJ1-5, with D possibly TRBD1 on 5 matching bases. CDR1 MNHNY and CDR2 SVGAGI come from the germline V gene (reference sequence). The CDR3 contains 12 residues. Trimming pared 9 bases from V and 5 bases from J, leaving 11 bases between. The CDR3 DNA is TGTGCCAGTTGGACGGGGCATCAGCCCCAGCATTTT. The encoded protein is CASWTGHQPQHF.

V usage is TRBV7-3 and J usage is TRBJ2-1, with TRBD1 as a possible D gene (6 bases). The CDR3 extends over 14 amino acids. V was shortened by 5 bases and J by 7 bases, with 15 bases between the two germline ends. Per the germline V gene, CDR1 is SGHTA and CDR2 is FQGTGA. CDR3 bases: TGTGCCAGCAGCCAGGGGTGGGACGGAAATGAGCAGTTCTTC. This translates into CASSQGWDGNEQFF.

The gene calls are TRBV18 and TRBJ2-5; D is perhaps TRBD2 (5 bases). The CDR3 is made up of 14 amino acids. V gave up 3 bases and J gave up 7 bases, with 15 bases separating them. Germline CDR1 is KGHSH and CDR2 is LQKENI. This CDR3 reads CASSPRSVEGTQYF. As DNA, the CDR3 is TGTGCCAGCTCACCCCGGTCCGTTGAGGGGACCCAGTACTTC.

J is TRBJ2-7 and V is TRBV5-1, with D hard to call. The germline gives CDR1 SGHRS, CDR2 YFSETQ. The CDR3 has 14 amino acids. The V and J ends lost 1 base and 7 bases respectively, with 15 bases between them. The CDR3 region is CASSLSWVAGEQYF. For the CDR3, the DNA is TGCGCCAGCAGCTTGTCGTGGGTTGCTGGGGAGCAGTACTTC. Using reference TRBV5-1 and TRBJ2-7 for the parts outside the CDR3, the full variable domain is KAGVTQTPRYLIKTRGQQVTLSCSPISGHRSVSWYQQTPGQGLQFLFEYFSETQRNKGNFPGRFSGRQFSNSRSEMNVSTLELGDSALYLCASSLSWVAGEQYFGPGTRLTVT.

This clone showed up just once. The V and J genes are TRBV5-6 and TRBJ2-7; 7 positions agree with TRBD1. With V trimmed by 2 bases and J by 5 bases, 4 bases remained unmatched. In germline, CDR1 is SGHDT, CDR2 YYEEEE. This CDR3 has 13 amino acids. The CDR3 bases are TGTGCCAGCAGCTTCGGGACAGCCCACGAGCAGTACGTC. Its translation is CASSFGTAHEQYV.

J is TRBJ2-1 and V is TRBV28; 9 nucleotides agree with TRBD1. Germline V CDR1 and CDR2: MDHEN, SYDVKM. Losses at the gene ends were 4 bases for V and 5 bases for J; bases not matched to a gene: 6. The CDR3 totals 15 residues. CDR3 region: CASSSRTGVHNEQFF. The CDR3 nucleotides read TGTGCCAGCAGTTCTAGGACAGGGGTACACAATGAGCAGTTCTTC.

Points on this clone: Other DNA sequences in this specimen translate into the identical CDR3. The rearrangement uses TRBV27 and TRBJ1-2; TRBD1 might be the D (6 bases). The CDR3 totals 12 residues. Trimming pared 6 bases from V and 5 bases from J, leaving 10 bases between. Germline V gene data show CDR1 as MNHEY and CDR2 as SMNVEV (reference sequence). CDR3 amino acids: CASSLQGYGYTF. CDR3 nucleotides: TGTGCCAGCAGCCTCCAGGGGTATGGCTACACCTTC.

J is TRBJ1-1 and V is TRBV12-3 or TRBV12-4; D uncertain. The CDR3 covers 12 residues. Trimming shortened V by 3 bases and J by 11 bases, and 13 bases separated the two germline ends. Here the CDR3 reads CASSFGGRMAFF. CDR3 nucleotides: TGTGCCAGCAGTTTTGGAGGACGGATGGCTTTCTTT.

CDR3 DNA sequence: TGTGCCAGCAGCCCAAGTCCCGGGCACACCGAGAACACAGATACGCAGTATTTT. Residues: CASSPSPGHTENTDTQYF. The chain carries TRBV5-6 and TRBJ2-3; D remains unclear. CDR1 and CDR2 from the germline V gene are SGHDT and YYEEEE. V lost 4 bases and J 2 bases, leaving 23 bases between the germline ends. The CDR3 contains 18 residues.

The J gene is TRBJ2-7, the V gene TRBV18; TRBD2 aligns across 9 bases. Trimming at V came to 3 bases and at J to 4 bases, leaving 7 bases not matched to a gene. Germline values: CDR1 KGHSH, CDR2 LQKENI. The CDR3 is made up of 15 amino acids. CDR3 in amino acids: CASSPLAGFRYEQYF. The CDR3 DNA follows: TGTGCCAGCTCACCCCTAGCGGGGTTCCGGTACGAGCAGTACTTC.

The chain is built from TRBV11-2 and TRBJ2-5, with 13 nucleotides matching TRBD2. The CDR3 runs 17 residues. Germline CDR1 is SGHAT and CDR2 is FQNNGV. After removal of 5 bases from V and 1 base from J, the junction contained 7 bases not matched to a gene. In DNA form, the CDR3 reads TGTGCCAGCAGCCCGGGACTAGCGGGACATCTCCAAGAGACCCAGTACTTC. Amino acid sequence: CASSPGLAGHLQETQYF.

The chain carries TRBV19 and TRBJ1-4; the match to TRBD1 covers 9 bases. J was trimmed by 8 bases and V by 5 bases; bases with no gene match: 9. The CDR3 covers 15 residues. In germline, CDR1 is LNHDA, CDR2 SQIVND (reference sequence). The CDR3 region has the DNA TGTGCCAGTAGTCCCGCCGGGACAGGGCAAGAAAAACTGTTTTTT. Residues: CASSPAGTGQEKLFF.